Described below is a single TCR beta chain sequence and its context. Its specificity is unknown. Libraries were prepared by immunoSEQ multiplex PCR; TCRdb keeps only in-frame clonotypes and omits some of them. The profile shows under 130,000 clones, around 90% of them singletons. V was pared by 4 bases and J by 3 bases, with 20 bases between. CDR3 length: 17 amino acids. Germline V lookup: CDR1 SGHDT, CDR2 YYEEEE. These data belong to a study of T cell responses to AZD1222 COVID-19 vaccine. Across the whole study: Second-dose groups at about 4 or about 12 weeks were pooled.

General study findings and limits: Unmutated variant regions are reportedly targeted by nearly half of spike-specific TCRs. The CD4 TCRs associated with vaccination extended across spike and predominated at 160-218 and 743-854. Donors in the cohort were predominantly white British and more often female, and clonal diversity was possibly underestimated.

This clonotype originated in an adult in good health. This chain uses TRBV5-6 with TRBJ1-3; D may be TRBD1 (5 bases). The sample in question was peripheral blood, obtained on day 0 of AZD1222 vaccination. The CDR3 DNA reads TGTGCCAGCAGCCCCCCGGTCTTTCAGGGCGGTGGAAACACCATATATTTT. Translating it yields CASSPPVFQGGGNTIYF.